The rows below give T cell receptor beta chains drawn from one sample of a study of cytomegalovirus exposure and HLA in healthy donors. Assay used: immunoSEQ multiplex PCR; TCRdb lists only in-frame clones, some missing. Of about 190,000 clones listed, about 85% are singletons. Sequenced input: PBMCs. These receptors all come from a woman in her forties or fifties in good health and CMV-seronegative. The CDR3 runs from the conserved cysteine through the conserved F or W. Each record gives: D gene, V gene, J gene, clone size, CDR3 DNA, CDR3 protein. D genes are given only for firm matches. Part of the rows lack a size; the others show once, few, many or a class for expanded clones.

>.|TRBV28|TRBJ1-2|.
TGTGCCAGCAGTTTAAATCCCCTCGCGGGGCCGCACGGCTACACCTTC
CASSLNPLAGPHGYTF
>.|TRBV9|TRBJ2-2|.
TGTGCCAGCAGCCCTTCAAGGACTCCGAACACCGGGGAGCTGTTTTTT
CASSPSRTPNTGELFF
>TRBD1|TRBV9|TRBJ1-1|.
TGTGCCAGCAGCGCGGTTCCGGGACAGGGCACTGAAGCTTTCTTT
CASSAVPGQGTEAFF
>TRBD1|TRBV18|TRBJ1-1|.
TGTGCCAGCTCACCACTACAGGGGTATAACATGAACACTGAAGCTTTCTTT
CASSPLQGYNMNTEAFF
>.|TRBV6-5|TRBJ1-1|.
TGTGCCAGCAGCTACACCGAAAGCGGGGCCACTGAAGCTTTCTTT
CASSYTESGATEAFF
>TRBD2|TRBV5-5|TRBJ2-5|.
TGTGCCAGCAGCATTACCGGGACTAGCGGTCAAGAGACCCAGTACTTC
CASSITGTSGQETQYF
>.|TRBV7-9|TRBJ1-2|.
TGTTCCAGCAGCCCGAACGGGGGGGGCTACACCTTC
CSSSPNGGGYTF
>TRBD1|TRBV6-5|TRBJ1-1|.
TGTGCCAGCAGATCGGACAGGGGAATGAACACTGAAGCTTTCTTT
CASRSDRGMNTEAFF
>.|TRBV5-1|TRBJ2-7|.
TGCGCCAGCAGCTTTCAGGCTGCAAGCTACACCGAGCAGTACTTC
CASSFQAASYTEQYF
>.|TRBV19|TRBJ1-1|.
TGTGCCAGTAGTGTTTGGACAGAAGTCGTAGTAGAAACTGAAGCTTTCTTT
CASSVWTEVVVETEAFF
>TRBD1|TRBV29-1|TRBJ2-7|once
TGCAGCGTCGTCACCGGGACAGGCCAGTCGGAGCAGTACTTC
CSVVTGTGQSEQYF
>.|TRBV18|TRBJ1-3|.
TGTGCCAGCTCACCACGTCCCTCTACAGGTCCCTCTGGAAACACCATATATTTT
CASSPRPSTGPSGNTIYF
>.|TRBV13|TRBJ2-7|.
TGTGCCAGCAGCTTGGGTGGGACTGCCTACGAGCAGTACTTC
CASSLGGTAYEQYF
>TRBD2|TRBV28|TRBJ2-1|.
TGTGCCAGCAGTACCTACGGGACTAGCGGGAGCAATGAGCAGTTCTTC
CASSTYGTSGSNEQFF
>TRBD2|TRBV7-9|TRBJ2-2|.
TGTGCCAGCAGACAAACGGGGGGGCCGGGGGAGCTGTTTTTT
CASRQTGGPGELFF
>TRBD2|TRBV5-4|TRBJ2-3|.
TGTGCCAGCAGCTTGGGGGTAGCGGGGGGGACTAGCACAGATACGCAGTATTTT
CASSLGVAGGTSTDTQYF
>TRBD2|TRBV4-1|TRBJ2-7|.
TGCGCCAGCAGCCAACATACCGGGACTAGCAGCGAGCAGTACTTC
CASSQHTGTSSEQYF
>.|TRBV19|TRBJ1-4|.
TGTGCCAGTAGTATACGAGCAACTAATGAAAAACTGTTTTTT
CASSIRATNEKLFF
>TRBD1|TRBV2|TRBJ2-7|few
TGTGCCAGCCTCAAGGGGGCTTCCTTCTCCTACGAGCAGTACTTC
CASLKGASFSYEQYF
>.|TRBV28|TRBJ2-3|.
TGTGCCAGCAGTTTACCCCACACAGATACGCAGTATTTT
CASSLPHTDTQYF
>TRBD1|TRBV28|TRBJ1-6|.
TGTGCCAGCAGCCCTGGGGACAGATATTCACCCCTCCACTTT
CASSPGDRYSPLHF
>TRBD2|TRBV18|TRBJ2-1|few
TGTGCCAGCTCGTCTGGGACTAGCGATTACAATGAGCAGTTCTTC
CASSSGTSDYNEQFF
>.|TRBV6-6|TRBJ1-2|few
TGTGCCAGCAGTTACTCTCCGCGAAACTATGGCTACACCTTC
CASSYSPRNYGYTF